This is a list of T cell receptor beta chains from one sample in a study of blood T cell repertoires in COVID-19. This table comes from immunoSEQ multiplex PCR, and its TCRdb copy is limited to in-frame clones, with some not included. The data show 200,000 to 250,000 clones, around 86% seen once. Sequencing was done on a sample of peripheral blood. These receptors were collected from a woman in her 50s with COVID-19, enrolled during active disease. The conserved cysteine and the conserved F or W are not part of the CDR3 here. Rows give clone size only sometimes, using once, few, many, or a class for an expanded clone.

>13|TRBV25-1|NA
ASSSDRVPYNEQF
>17|TRBV9|NA
ASSVVPLAGGMDTGELF
>13|TRBV5-4|NA
ASSPEEKGGYGYT
>9|TRBV19|NA
ATGTTTEAF
>14|TRBV10-1|NA
ASSKTLDRVNTEAF
>13|TRBV2|NA
ASKGWGQGSQPQH
>8|TRBV20-1|NA
SVQVNEAF
>17|TRBV9|NA
ASSVDRGPRWETTDTQY
>15|TRBV27|once
ASSLSPGLAGGREQY
>12|TRBV19|NA
ATSWDRAKNIQY
>14|TRBV13|NA
ASSPWWQGDTDTQY
>11|TRBV18|NA
ASSVDRGFGYT
>11|TRBV14|few
ASSQVGSGEQF
>12|TRBV28|NA
ASSFSAGNQPQH
>14|TRBV2|NA
ASSPRERLAKNIQY
>12|TRBV5-4|once
ASSLAGFQETQY
>12|TRBV6-2/TRBV6-3|once
ASSPNRQGGGYT
>10|TRBV3-1/TRBV3-2|NA
ASRGGPETQY
>13|TRBV27|NA
ASTLRDRDNSPLH
>14|TRBV7-2|NA
ASSLPGTSGGGKQF
>14|TRBV5-4|NA
ASSLSRQANTGELF
>12|TRBV9|NA
ASSTGGETQPQH
>11|TRBV27|once
ASSPSPGNEQY
>10|TRBV28|NA
ASTTPAGELF